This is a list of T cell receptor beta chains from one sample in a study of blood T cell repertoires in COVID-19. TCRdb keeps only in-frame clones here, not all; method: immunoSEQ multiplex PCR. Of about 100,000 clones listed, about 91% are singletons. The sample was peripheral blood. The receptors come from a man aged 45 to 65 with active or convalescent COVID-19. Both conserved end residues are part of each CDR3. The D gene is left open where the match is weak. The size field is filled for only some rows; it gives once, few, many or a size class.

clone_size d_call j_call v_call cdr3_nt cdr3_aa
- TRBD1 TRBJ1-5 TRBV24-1 TGTGCCACCAGTGCCTCGGACAGGGGTAGCAATCAGCCCCAGCATTTT CATSASDRGSNQPQHF
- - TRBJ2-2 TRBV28 TGTGCCAGCAGCCTAATGAACACCGGGGAGCTGTTTTTT CASSLMNTGELFF
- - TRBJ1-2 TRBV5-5 TGTGCCAGCAGCTTGGCCGCCGAAGGGGCCCACTATGGCTACACCTTC CASSLAAEGAHYGYTF
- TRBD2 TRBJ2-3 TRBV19 TGTGCCAGTAAAGCCGGGGGGTCTTGGAGTGCGCAGTATTTT CASKAGGSWSAQYF
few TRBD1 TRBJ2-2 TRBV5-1 TGCGCCAGCAGCTCCACGACAGGGTGGGGCGGGGAGCTGTTTTTT CASSSTTGWGGELFF
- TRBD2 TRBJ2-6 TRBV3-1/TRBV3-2 TGTGCCAGCAGCCGGACTAGCGGCTCTGGGGCCAACGTCCTGACTTTC CASSRTSGSGANVLTF
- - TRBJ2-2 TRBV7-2 TGTGCCAGCAGGAAAGGTCTAGGCAACACCGGGGAGCTGTTTTTT CASRKGLGNTGELFF
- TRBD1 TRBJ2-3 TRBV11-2 TGTGCCAGCAGCCCTCGACAGGGTCGGGATACGCAGTATTTT CASSPRQGRDTQYF
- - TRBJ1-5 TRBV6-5 TGTGCCAGCAGACCCATACAGGGCCAGAGGCAGCCCCAGCATTTT CASRPIQGQRQPQHF
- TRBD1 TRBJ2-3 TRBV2 TGTGCCAGCAGTTCGGACAGGGGGCGAACAGATACGCAGTATTTT CASSSDRGRTDTQYF
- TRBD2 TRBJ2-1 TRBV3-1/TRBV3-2 TGTGCCAGCAGCCAGAGGGTAGCGGGAGACTACAATGAGCAGTTCTTC CASSQRVAGDYNEQFF
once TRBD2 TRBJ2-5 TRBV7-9 TGTGCCAGCAGCCGGACTAGCGGGAGGGAGACCCAGTACTTC CASSRTSGRETQYF
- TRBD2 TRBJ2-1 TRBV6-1 TGTGCCAGCAGTGAACTCACTAGCGGGAGAAACGAGCAGTTCTTC CASSELTSGRNEQFF
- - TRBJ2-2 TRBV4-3 TGCGCCAGCAGCCAAGACGAACTCGGGGAGCTGTTTTTT CASSQDELGELFF
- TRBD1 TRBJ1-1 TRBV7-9 TGTGCCAGCAGCTTAGCAAGACAGGGAGAGGGGAACACTGAAGCTTTCTTT CASSLARQGEGNTEAFF